This T cell receptor beta chain was recorded in a study of T cell changes during pregnancy in multiple sclerosis. This CDR3 has 15 residues. Germline CDR1 reads MNHNS; CDR2 reads SASEGT. Deletions cut 6 bases from V and 0 bases from J, with 12 bases between. Assay: immunoSEQ multiplex PCR; the TCRdb copy retains only in-frame clones and omits some. The table lists roughly 100,000 clones, about nine tenths of them singletons. The origin of this receptor is a female donor in good health, enrolled as a control in a pregnancy study. The source was peripheral blood, collected in the second trimester of pregnancy. The chain recombines TRBV6-1 with TRBJ1-5; tentatively, D is TRBD1 (6 bases). The CDR3 bases are TGTGCCAGCAGCAGGGGCACCTATAGCAATCAGCCCCAGCATTTT. As protein: CASSRGTYSNQPQHF.